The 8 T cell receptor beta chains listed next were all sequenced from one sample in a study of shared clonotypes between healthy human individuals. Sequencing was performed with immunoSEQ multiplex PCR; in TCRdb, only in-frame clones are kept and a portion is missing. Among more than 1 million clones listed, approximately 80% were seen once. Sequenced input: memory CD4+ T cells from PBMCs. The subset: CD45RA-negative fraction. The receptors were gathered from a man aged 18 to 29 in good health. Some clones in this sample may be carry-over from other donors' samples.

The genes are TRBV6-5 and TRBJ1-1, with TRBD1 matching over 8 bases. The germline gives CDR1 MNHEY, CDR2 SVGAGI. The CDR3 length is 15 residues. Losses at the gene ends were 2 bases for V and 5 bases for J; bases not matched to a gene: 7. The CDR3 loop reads CASSYPARGRTEAFF. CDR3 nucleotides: TGTGCCAGCAGTTACCCAGCCAGGGGGCGGACTGAAGCTTTCTTT.

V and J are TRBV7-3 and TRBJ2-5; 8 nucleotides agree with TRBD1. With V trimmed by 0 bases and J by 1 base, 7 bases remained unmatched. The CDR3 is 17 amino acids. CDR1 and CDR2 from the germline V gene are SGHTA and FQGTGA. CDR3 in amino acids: CASSLTPHGTGQETQYF. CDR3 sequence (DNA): TGTGCCAGCAGCTTAACCCCACATGGGACAGGCCAAGAGACCCAGTACTTC. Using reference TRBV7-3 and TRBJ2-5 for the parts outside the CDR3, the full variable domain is GAGVSQTPSNKVTEKGKYVELRCDPISGHTALYWYRQSLGQGPEFLIYFQGTGAADDSGLPNDRFFAVRPEGSVSTLKIQRTERGDSAVYLCASSLTPHGTGQETQYFGPGTRLLVL.

CDR3 nucleotide sequence: TGTGCCAGCGGTGGGACAGTGAACACCGGGGAGCTGTTTTTT. Its protein is CASGGTVNTGELFF. The chain recombines TRBV6-1 with TRBJ2-2, with 7 nucleotides matching TRBD1. The CDR3 has 14 amino acids. Per the germline V gene, CDR1 is MNHNS and CDR2 is SASEGT. V gave up 8 bases and J gave up 1 base; unmatched junction bases: 4.

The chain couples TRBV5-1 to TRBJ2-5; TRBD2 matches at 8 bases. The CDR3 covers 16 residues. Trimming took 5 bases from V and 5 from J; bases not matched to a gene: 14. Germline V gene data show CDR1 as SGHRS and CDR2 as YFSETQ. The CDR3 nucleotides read TGCGCCAGCAGTTACGGTTCTGGCCTAGCGGGTGAGACCCAGTACTTC. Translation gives CASSYGSGLAGETQYF. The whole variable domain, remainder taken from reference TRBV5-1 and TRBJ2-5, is KAGVTQTPRYLIKTRGQQVTLSCSPISGHRSVSWYQQTPGQGLQFLFEYFSETQRNKGNFPGRFSGRQFSNSRSEMNVSTLELGDSALYLCASSYGSGLAGETQYFGPGTRLLVL.

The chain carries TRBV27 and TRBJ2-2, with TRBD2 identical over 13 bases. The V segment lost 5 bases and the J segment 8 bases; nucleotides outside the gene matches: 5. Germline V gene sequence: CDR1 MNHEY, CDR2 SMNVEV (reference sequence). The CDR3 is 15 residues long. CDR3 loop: CASSPGLAGTGELFF. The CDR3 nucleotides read TGTGCCAGCAGTCCGGGACTAGCGGGAACTGGGGAGCTGTTTTTT.

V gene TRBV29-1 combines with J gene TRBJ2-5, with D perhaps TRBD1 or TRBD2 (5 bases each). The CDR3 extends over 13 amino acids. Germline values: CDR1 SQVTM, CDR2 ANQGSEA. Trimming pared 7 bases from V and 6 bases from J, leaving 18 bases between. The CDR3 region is CSGGTVVEKTQYF. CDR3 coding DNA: TGCAGCGGGGGGACGGTGGTAGAGAAGACCCAGTACTTC. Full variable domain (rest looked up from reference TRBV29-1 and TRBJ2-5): SAVISQKPSRDICQRGTSLTIQCQVDSQVTMMFWYRQQPGQSLTLIATANQGSEATYESGFVIDKFPISRPNLTFSTLTVSNMSPEDSSIYLCSGGTVVEKTQYFGPGTRLLVL.

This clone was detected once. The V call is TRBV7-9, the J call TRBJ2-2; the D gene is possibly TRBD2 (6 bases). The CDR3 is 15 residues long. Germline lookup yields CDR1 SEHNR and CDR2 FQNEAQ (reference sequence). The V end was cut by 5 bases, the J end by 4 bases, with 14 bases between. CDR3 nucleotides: TGTGCCAGCAGCGCTAGCGCGCCGGGCACCGGGGAGCTGTTTTTT. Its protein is CASSASAPGTGELFF.

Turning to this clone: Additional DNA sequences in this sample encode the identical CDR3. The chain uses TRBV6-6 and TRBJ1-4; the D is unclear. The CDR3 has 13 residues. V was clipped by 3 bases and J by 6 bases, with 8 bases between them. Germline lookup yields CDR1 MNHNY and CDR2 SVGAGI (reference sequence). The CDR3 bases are TGTGCCAGCAGTTATGCCGGAGATGAAAAACTGTTTTTT. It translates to CASSYAGDEKLFF.